The 8 T cell receptor beta chains in this list originate from one sample, sequenced in a study of T cell changes during pregnancy in multiple sclerosis. Profiled with immunoSEQ multiplex PCR; TCRdb holds only in-frame clones, not every one. The table shows approximately 37,000 clones, with 80% to 95% occurring only once. This specimen consisted of CD4+ T cells from peripheral blood mononuclear cells, obtained in the third trimester of pregnancy. These receptors were collected from a female donor in good health, enrolled as a control in a pregnancy study.

J is TRBJ2-1 and V is TRBV5-4; 11 bases map to TRBD2. The CDR3 loop spans 15 amino acids. Germline CDR1 reads SGHNT; CDR2 reads YYREEE (reference sequence). The trim removed 5 bases at V and 10 bases at J, leaving 11 bases unmatched. CDR3 in DNA: TGTGCCAGCAGGGCTTTAGCGGGGGGGCCTGAGGAGCAGTTCTTC. Encoded protein: CASRALAGGPEEQFF. Based on the CDR3 plus reference TRBV5-4 and TRBJ2-1, the full variable domain is ETGVTQSPTHLIKTRGQQVTLRCSSQSGHNTVSWYQQALGQGPQFIFQYYREEENGRGNFPPRFSGLQFPNYSSELNVNALELDDSALYLCASRALAGGPEEQFFGPGTRLTVL.

The chain carries TRBV19 and TRBJ1-3; no firm D call. This CDR3 is built from 18 residues. Germline values: CDR1 LNHDA, CDR2 SQIVND (reference sequence). The V end was cut by 2 bases, the J end by 0 bases, with 17 bases between. In DNA, the CDR3 is TGTGCCAGTAGTATAATCCTGGACTCTACGATCTCTGGAAACACCATATATTTT. Translated: CASSIILDSTISGNTIYF.

This chain joins TRBV27 and TRBJ2-2; D may be TRBD2 (5 bases). Germline V lookup: CDR1 MNHEY, CDR2 SMNVEV (reference sequence). The CDR3 spans 14 residues. V lost 5 bases and J lost 6, with 13 bases in between. CDR3 loop: CASSPTSEAGELFF. In nucleotides, the CDR3 is TGTGCCAGCAGTCCCACCTCGGAGGCCGGGGAGCTGTTTTTT.

V is TRBV9 and J is TRBJ2-3; 7 positions agree with TRBD2. This CDR3 is 17 amino acids long. J lost 2 bases, V lost 0 bases, and 9 bases had no gene match. CDR1 SGDLS and CDR2 YYNGEE come from the germline V gene. CDR3 amino acids: CASSVANTGGLTDTQYF. CDR3 in DNA: TGTGCCAGCAGCGTAGCTAACACGGGGGGACTCACAGATACGCAGTATTTT.

The chain joins TRBV11-3 to TRBJ2-1, with 13 bases lining up with TRBD2. V gave up 6 bases and J gave up 9 bases; unmatched junction bases: 8. This CDR3 region has 15 residues. CDR1 SGHNT and CDR2 YENEEA come from the germline V gene. CDR3 sequence (DNA): TGTGCCAGCAGTCAGGGGGGACTAGCGGGGAGTGAGCAGTTCTTC. Translated: CASSQGGLAGSEQFF.

V gene TRBV18 combines with J gene TRBJ2-5, with D perhaps matching TRBD2 (6 bases). Trimming took 1 base from V and 3 from J, leaving 6 bases between them. Germline V gives CDR1 KGHSH, CDR2 LQKENI. The CDR3 is made up of 13 amino acids. The CDR3 bases are TGTGCCAGCTCACCACGGGGGGAAGAGACCCAGTACTTC. Translating gives CASSPRGEETQYF. The full variable domain, rest sourced from reference TRBV18 and TRBJ2-5, is NAGVMQNPRHLVRRRGQEARLRCSPMKGHSHVYWYRQLPEEGLKFMVYLQKENIIDESGMPKERFSAEFPKEGPSILRIQQVVRGDSAAYFCASSPRGEETQYFGPGTRLLVL.

The chain couples TRBV5-1 to TRBJ2-5; tentatively, D is TRBD1 (6 bases). Deletions cut 3 bases from V and 2 bases from J, with 11 bases between. This CDR3 has 14 residues. From germline, CDR1 is SGHRS and CDR2 YFSETQ. The DNA of the CDR3 is TGCGCCAGCAGCTGGGGGACAACGCAAGAGACCCAGTACTTC. As protein: CASSWGTTQETQYF.

CDR3 region: CAISEDGTRGQYF. CDR3 coding DNA: TGTGCCATCAGTGAGGACGGAACCCGAGGCCAGTACTTC. This chain joins TRBV10-3 and TRBJ2-5, with D unclear. V lost 2 bases and J lost 10, with 14 bases in between. The CDR3 loop spans 13 amino acids. Looked up from germline, CDR1 is ENHRY and CDR2 is SYGVKD.